The entry below describes one T cell receptor (beta chain). This sample was taken from a study of cytomegalovirus exposure and HLA in healthy donors. The PCR ran on 60 Vbeta and 13 Jbeta primers. Here immunoSEQ multiplex PCR was the method, and the copy in TCRdb shows in-frame clones only, minus some. The sample holds 150,000 to 200,000 clones; about four fifths are singletons and the top ten take roughly 1.6%. CDR3 length: 19 residues. Germline trimming cut 4 bases from V and 0 bases from J; bases unmatched to any gene: 9. Germline loops: CDR1 MNHEY, CDR2 SMNVEV (reference sequence). V is TRBV27 and J is TRBJ2-2; the match to TRBD1 covers 12 bases. The clonotype was recovered from a girl aged 10 to 17 in good health and CMV-seropositive. Input material: PBMCs. The CDR3 sequence: CASSSRDRGHLANTGELFF. The CDR3 DNA follows: TGTGCCAGCAGTTCCCGGGACAGGGGGCATTTAGCGAACACCGGGGAGCTGTTTTTT.